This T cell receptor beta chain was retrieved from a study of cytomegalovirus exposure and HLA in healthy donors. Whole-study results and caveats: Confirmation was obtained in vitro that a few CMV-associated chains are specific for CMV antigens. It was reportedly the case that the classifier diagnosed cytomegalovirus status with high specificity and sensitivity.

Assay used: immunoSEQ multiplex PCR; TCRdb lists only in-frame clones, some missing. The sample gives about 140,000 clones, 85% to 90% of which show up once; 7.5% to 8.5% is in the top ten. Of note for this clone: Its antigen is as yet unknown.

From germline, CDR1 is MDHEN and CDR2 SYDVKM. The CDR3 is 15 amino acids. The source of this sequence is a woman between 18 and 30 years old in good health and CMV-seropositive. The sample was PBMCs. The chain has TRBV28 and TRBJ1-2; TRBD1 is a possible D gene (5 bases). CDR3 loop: CGTRPGGRVGYGYTF. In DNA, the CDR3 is TGTGGAACCAGACCGGGGGGAAGGGTGGGCTATGGCTACACCTTC.